This entry lists 27 T cell receptor beta chains sequenced from one sample in a study of blood T cells in healthy people across ages. The authors ran a second PCR of about 6 to 12 cycles using a sample-barcoded 5' primer and a J-beta primer mix. MiXCR, run by TCRdb on the 5' RACE reads, gives a single entry per CDR3 protein. In the table there are more than 1,400,000 distinct CDR3 sequences, approximately 40% of which are singletons. The sample consisted of blood. These receptor sequences come from a woman between 18 and 29 years old in good health.

A note on this clonotype: An end of the junction differs from the germline gene, which may be a read error. The chain carries TRBV25-1 and TRBJ1-4; a possible D gene is TRBD1 (6 bases). The germline V gene has CDR1 MGHDK and CDR2 SYGVNS. The CDR3 runs 13 residues. Written as DNA, the CDR3 is TGTGCCAGCACCCTAGGGGGAAATGGAAAACTGTTTTTT. Protein: CASTLGGNGKLFF.

This clonotype showed up just a few times. The chain carries TRBV3-1 and TRBJ1-2, with D tentatively TRBD1 (5 bases). V lost 1 base, J lost 6 bases, and 15 bases lay in between. The CDR3 has 15 amino acids. Germline lookup yields CDR1 LGHDT and CDR2 YNNKEL (reference sequence). The CDR3 is CASSQANRDGDGYTF. In nucleotides, the CDR3 is TGTGCCAGCAGCCAAGCGAACCGGGACGGTGATGGCTACACCTTC.

This clonotype was observed a handful of times. V is TRBV7-8 and J is TRBJ2-1; the D is unclear. This CDR3 region has 15 residues. The germline V gene encodes CDR1 SGHVS and CDR2 FQNEAQ. The V gene lost 1 base and the J gene lost 8 bases, with 15 bases spanning the gap. Here the CDR3 reads CASSLENHSLDEQFF. CDR3 nucleotide sequence: TGTGCCAGCAGCTTAGAAAACCACAGCTTAGATGAGCAGTTCTTC.

This clonotype has at least ten counts. J is TRBJ2-7 and V is TRBV20-1; unclear D gene. Germline lookup yields CDR1 DFQATT and CDR2 SNEGSKA (reference sequence). The CDR3 loop spans 11 amino acids. The CDR3, as DNA: TGCAGCGCAAAGGGTTCCTACGAGCAGTACTTC. This translates into CSAKGSYEQYF.

The chain links TRBV29-1 to TRBJ2-1; no definite D call. Trimming took 1 base from V and 13 from J, leaving 17 bases between them. Germline V lookup: CDR1 SQVTM, CDR2 ANQGSEA. CDR3 length: 13 amino acids. This CDR3 reads CSVEVSGQETQFF. The CDR3 nucleotides are TGCAGCGTTGAAGTGAGTGGCCAAGAGACCCAGTTCTTC.

The chain uses TRBV2 and TRBJ2-3; 11 nucleotides align to TRBD2. This CDR3 comprises 15 residues. Per germline, CDR1 SNHLY and CDR2 FYNNEI. The ends lost 8 bases at V and 2 bases at J; junction bases unmatched: 6. This CDR3 is CASPGLADHTDTQYF. The CDR3, as DNA: TGTGCCAGCCCGGGACTAGCGGATCACACAGATACGCAGTATTTT.

The chain links TRBV20-1 to TRBJ2-2, with TRBD1 matching over 7 bases. Germline V gene lookup returns CDR1 DFQATT and CDR2 SNEGSKA (reference sequence). V lost 3 bases to trimming and J lost 8 bases; unmatched junction nucleotides: 21. This CDR3 region has 18 residues. The DNA for the CDR3 is TGCAGTGCTAGCCGTAGGGGGCCCGGGACCTCCACGGCGGGGGAGCTGTTTTTT. Protein: CSASRRGPGTSTAGELFF.

J is TRBJ2-7 and V is TRBV9, with 11 bases lining up with TRBD1. The CDR3 extends over 16 amino acids. Losses at the gene ends were 4 bases for V and 4 bases for J; bases not matched to a gene: 10. Germline lookup yields CDR1 SGDLS and CDR2 YYNGEE. The CDR3: CASSPNAGTGGYEQYF. The CDR3 nucleotides are TGTGCCAGCAGCCCGAACGCTGGGACAGGGGGGTACGAGCAGTACTTC.

This clonotype was detected a few times. The chain combines TRBV7-9 with TRBJ2-7; tentative D call: TRBD1 (5 bases). Trimming pared 2 bases from V and 4 bases from J, leaving 12 bases between. CDR1 is SEHNR, CDR2 FQNEAQ, per germline (reference sequence). The CDR3 contains 14 residues. The CDR3 region has the DNA TGTGCCAGCAGCTTATTAGGGGTTGGTTACGAGCAGTACTTC. It encodes CASSLLGVGYEQYF.

This clonotype was seen more than once but under ten times. The chain carries TRBV27 and TRBJ1-1, with 8 bases that match TRBD1. V trimming: 3 bases; J trimming: 5 bases; junction bases outside the gene matches: 5. The CDR3 has 14 amino acids. Germline-derived CDR1 and CDR2 are MNHEY and SMNVEV (reference sequence). CDR3 in DNA: TGTGCCAGCAGTTTGAGGACAGGGCAGACTGAAGCTTTCTTT. Amino acid sequence: CASSLRTGQTEAFF.

The chain uses TRBV4-1 and TRBJ2-1; 7 bases agree with TRBD2. The length of the CDR3 is 16 residues. Germline CDR1 is MGHRA and CDR2 is YSYEKL. V lost 0 bases, J lost 2 bases, and 4 bases stayed unmatched. As DNA, the CDR3 is TGCGCCAGCAGCCAAGATCACGGGGGGACCTACAATGAGCAGTTCTTC. Its protein product is CASSQDHGGTYNEQFF.

In this sample, this clonotype turned up a few times. The chain employs TRBV11-2 and TRBJ2-7; 7 bases map to TRBD1. Trimming removed 7 bases from V and 5 bases from J; junction bases left unmatched: 11. Germline CDR1 reads SGHAT; CDR2 reads FQNNGV. CDR3 length: 14 residues. The CDR3 DNA reads as TGTGCCAGCACCCCGACGACAGGGTTCCACGAGCAGTACTTC. This translates into CASTPTTGFHEQYF. The variable domain in full, with the rest retrieved from reference TRBV11-2 and TRBJ2-7, is EAGVAQSPRYKIIEKRQSVAFWCNPISGHATLYWYQQILGQGPKLLIQFQNNGVVDDSQLPKDRFSAERLKGVDSTLKIQPAKLEDSAVYLCASTPTTGFHEQYFGPGTRLTVT.

The chain is built from TRBV13 and TRBJ1-2; D is unclear. The CDR3 runs 15 residues. The germline V gene encodes CDR1 PRHDT and CDR2 FYEKMQ (reference sequence). The germline V and J ends were trimmed by 4 bases and 4 bases, with 16 bases remaining between them. CDR3: CASSSRTGPVYGYTF. The CDR3 nucleotides read TGTGCCAGCAGCTCCCGAACCGGACCCGTCTATGGCTACACCTTC.

CDR3 amino acids: CATSAPGGETQYF. CDR3 nucleotide sequence: TGTGCCACCAGTGCCCCGGGAGGAGAGACCCAGTACTTC. V and J are TRBV24-1 and TRBJ2-5; 7 nucleotides agree with TRBD2. CDR3 length equals 13 residues. The trim removed 5 bases at V and 4 bases at J, leaving 3 bases unmatched. Germline V gene data show CDR1 as KGHDR and CDR2 as SFDVKD.

This clonotype was found a few times. The V call is TRBV4-1, the J call TRBJ2-5, with TRBD1 as a possible D gene (5 bases). Germline V gene sequence: CDR1 MGHRA, CDR2 YSYEKL. V shed 2 bases and J shed 1 base, with 8 bases lying between them. This CDR3 region has 14 residues. The CDR3 here is CASSQPQGQETQYF. In DNA form, the CDR3 reads TGCGCCAGCAGCCAACCCCAGGGCCAAGAGACCCAGTACTTC.

The CDR3 DNA reads TGTGCCAGCAGCCGGACAGCGAGCACTGAAGCTTTCTTT. Protein sequence: CASSRTASTEAFF. The rearrangement uses TRBV7-2 and TRBJ1-1, with a weak D call TRBD1 (6 bases). The CDR3 is 13 residues long. Per germline, CDR1 SGHTA and CDR2 FQGNSA. V lost 5 bases, J lost 4 bases, and 11 bases lay in between.

In this sample, this clonotype turned up a few times. The chain employs TRBV3-1 and TRBJ2-7; D is unclear. The ends were cut back, 3 bases at V and 1 base at J, with 10 bases in the middle. CDR3 length equals 14 residues. In germline, CDR1 is LGHDT, CDR2 YNNKEL (reference sequence). The DNA of the CDR3 is TGTGCCAGCAGCCATCGGGCCAGTTCCTACGAGCAGTACTTC. The encoded protein is CASSHRASSYEQYF.

This clonotype was recorded a few times. The chain employs TRBV20-1 and TRBJ2-3, with D perhaps given as TRBD1 or TRBD2 (6 bases each). The CDR3 covers 15 residues. Germline-derived CDR1 and CDR2 are DFQATT and SNEGSKA (reference sequence). V was shortened by 3 bases and J by 0 bases, with 13 bases between the two germline ends. CDR3 sequence (DNA): TGCAGTGCTAGTCGGGGGCCCTCCAGCACAGATACGCAGTATTTT. This codes for CSASRGPSSTDTQYF.

In this sample, this clonotype turned up a few times. The chain couples TRBV5-5 to TRBJ2-1, with D possibly being TRBD2 (5 bases). This CDR3 region has 17 residues. V gave up 0 bases and J gave up 0 bases, with 13 bases separating them. The germline gives CDR1 SGHKS, CDR2 YYEKEE (reference sequence). The CDR3 DNA follows: TGTGCCAGCAGCTTGGACGGGATGACACGCTCCTACAATGAGCAGTTCTTC. Its translation: CASSLDGMTRSYNEQFF.

This clonotype turned up a few times. This chain uses TRBV14 with TRBJ1-1, with D possibly matching TRBD1 (6 bases). V was trimmed by 1 base and J by 4 bases, leaving 10 bases between them. The CDR3 totals 14 residues. From germline, CDR1 is SGHDN and CDR2 FVKESK. The DNA for the CDR3 is TGTGCCAGCAGCCAAGCAACAGGGCCCACTGAAGCTTTCTTT. As protein: CASSQATGPTEAFF.

This clonotype was seen a single time. The rearrangement joins TRBV11-2 to TRBJ2-3, with 8 bases identical to TRBD2. V dropped 10 bases and J dropped 11; count of bases not matched to a gene: 23. Germline CDR1 SGHAT, CDR2 FQNNGV. The CDR3 runs to 16 residues. The CDR3 nucleotides read TGTGCCACTTCAGCTTTACGGCGGGAGGAACAAGTGGGGCAGTATTTT. Its protein product is CATSALRREEQVGQYF.

J is TRBJ1-2 and V is TRBV6-5, with 9 bases lining up with TRBD1. Germline loops: CDR1 MNHEY, CDR2 SVGAGI. The CDR3 totals 15 residues. Trimming cost V 2 bases and J 4 bases; bases outside gene matches: 5. The CDR3 DNA reads TGTGCCAGCAGTTACCCCGGGACAGGGTCCTATGGCTACACCTTC. Its translation: CASSYPGTGSYGYTF.

This clonotype came up once. CDR3 in DNA: TGCGCCAGCAGCCCCGGGGGACGGGGGATCTACAATGAGCAGTTCTTC. It codes for CASSPGGRGIYNEQFF. This chain uses TRBV5-1 with TRBJ2-1, with a possible D match to TRBD2 (6 bases). The V gene lost 4 bases and the J gene lost 3 bases, with 17 bases spanning the gap. From germline, CDR1 is SGHRS and CDR2 YFSETQ. This CDR3 comprises 16 residues.

There are a few counts of this clonotype. The V gene is TRBV25-1, the J gene TRBJ2-1; TRBD2 matches 11 bases. The V segment lost 6 bases and the J segment 4 bases; nucleotides outside the gene matches: 5. The germline CDR1 and CDR2 sequences are MGHDK and SYGVNS. The CDR3 totals 15 residues. The CDR3: CASRKTSGTYNEQFF. The CDR3 nucleotides read TGTGCCAGCAGGAAGACTAGCGGGACTTACAATGAGCAGTTCTTC.

The chain combines TRBV4-2 with TRBJ1-2, with D perhaps TRBD1 (5 bases). This CDR3 spans 14 amino acids. The germline CDR1 and CDR2 sequences are LGHNA and YNFKEQ. V was trimmed by 3 bases and J by 2 bases, leaving 10 bases between them. CDR3 region: CASSQQGVNYGYTF. DNA of the CDR3: TGTGCCAGCAGCCAGCAGGGAGTAAACTATGGCTACACCTTC.

This clonotype is a singleton in its sample. The genes are TRBV9 and TRBJ1-1; TRBD1 might be the D (6 bases). Germline-derived CDR1 and CDR2 are SGDLS and YYNGEE. V gave up 0 bases and J gave up 4 bases, with 13 bases separating them. The length of the CDR3 is 15 residues. The CDR3 loop reads CASSVAGGGITEAFF. In nucleotides, the CDR3 is TGTGCCAGCAGCGTAGCAGGTGGGGGCATCACTGAAGCTTTCTTT. The full variable domain, its missing parts supplied by reference TRBV9 and TRBJ1-1, is DSGVTQTPKHLITATGQRVTLRCSPRSGDLSVYWYQQSLDQGLQFLIQYYNGEERAKGNILERFSAQQFPDLHSELNLSSLELGDSALYFCASSVAGGGITEAFFGQGTRLTVV.

This clonotype was observed a handful of times. The chain carries TRBV5-1 and TRBJ2-3, with D tentatively TRBD1 (5 bases). Germline V gene data show CDR1 as SGHRS and CDR2 as YFSETQ. This CDR3 region has 14 residues. Trimming pared 6 bases from V and 1 base from J, leaving 12 bases between. The CDR3 region is CASNSGWGTDTQYF. In DNA, the CDR3 is TGCGCCAGCAATTCAGGGTGGGGCACAGATACGCAGTATTTT.